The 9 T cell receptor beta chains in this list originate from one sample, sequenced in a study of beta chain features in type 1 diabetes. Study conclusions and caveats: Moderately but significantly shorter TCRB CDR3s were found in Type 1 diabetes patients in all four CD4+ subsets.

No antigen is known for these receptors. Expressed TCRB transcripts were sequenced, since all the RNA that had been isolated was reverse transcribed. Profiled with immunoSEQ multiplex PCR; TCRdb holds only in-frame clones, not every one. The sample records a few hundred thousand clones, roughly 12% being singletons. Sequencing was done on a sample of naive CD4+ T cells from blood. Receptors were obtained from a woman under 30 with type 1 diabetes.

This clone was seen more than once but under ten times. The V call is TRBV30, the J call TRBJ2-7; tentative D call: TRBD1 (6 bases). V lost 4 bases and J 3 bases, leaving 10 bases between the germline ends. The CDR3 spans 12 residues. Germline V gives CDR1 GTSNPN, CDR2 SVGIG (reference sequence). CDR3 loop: CAWTRTDYEQYF. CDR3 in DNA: TGTGCCTGGACCAGGACAGACTACGAGCAGTACTTC.

CDR3 DNA: TGTGCCAGCAGCTTCTCGACTAGCGGGGGCACAGATACGCAGTATTTT. Translating it yields CASSFSTSGGTDTQYF. The J gene is TRBJ2-3, the V gene TRBV7-2; TRBD2 aligns across 11 bases. Germline V CDR1 and CDR2: SGHTA, FQGNSA. V lost 3 bases, J lost 1 base, and 3 bases stayed unmatched. There are 16 residues in the CDR3.

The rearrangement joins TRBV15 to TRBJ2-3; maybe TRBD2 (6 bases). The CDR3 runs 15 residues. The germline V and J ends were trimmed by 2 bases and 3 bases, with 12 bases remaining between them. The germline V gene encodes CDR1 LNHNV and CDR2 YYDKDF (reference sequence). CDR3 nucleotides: TGTGCCACCAGCAGATCGGGACTTGGGACAGATACGCAGTATTTT. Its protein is CATSRSGLGTDTQYF.

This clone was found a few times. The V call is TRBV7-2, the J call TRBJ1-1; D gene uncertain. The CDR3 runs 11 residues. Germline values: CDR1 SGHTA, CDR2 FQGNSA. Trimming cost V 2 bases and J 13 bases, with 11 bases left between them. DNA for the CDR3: TGTGCCAGCAGCTTACGTAGTGGTGGTTTCTTT. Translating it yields CASSLRSGGFF.

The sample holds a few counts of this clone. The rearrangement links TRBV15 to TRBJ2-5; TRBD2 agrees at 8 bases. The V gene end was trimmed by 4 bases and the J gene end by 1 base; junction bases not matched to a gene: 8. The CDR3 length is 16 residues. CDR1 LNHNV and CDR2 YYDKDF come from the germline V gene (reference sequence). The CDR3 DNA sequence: TGTGCCACCAGCACTTACCCGGGGGGGACCCAAGAGACCCAGTACTTC. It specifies CATSTYPGGTQETQYF.

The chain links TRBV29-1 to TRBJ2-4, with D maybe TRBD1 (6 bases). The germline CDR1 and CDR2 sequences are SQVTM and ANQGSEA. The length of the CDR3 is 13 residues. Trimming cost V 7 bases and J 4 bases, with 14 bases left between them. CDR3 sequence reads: CSAVPRGKNIQYF. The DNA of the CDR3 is TGCAGCGCAGTACCCAGGGGAAAAAACATTCAGTACTTC.

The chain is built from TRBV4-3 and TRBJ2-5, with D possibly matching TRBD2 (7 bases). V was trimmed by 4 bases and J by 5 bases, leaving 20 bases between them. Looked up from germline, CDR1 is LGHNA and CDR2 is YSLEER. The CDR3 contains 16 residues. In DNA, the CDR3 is TGCGCCAGCAGCCGGGGGAGGGGGAAGGATTCCGAGACCCAGTACTTC. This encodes CASSRGRGKDSETQYF.

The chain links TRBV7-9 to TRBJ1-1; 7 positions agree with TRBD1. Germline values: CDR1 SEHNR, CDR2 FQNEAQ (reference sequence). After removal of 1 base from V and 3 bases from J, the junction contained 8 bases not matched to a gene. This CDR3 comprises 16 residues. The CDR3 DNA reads TGTGCCAGCAGCTTAGGGGCAGGGGGTGAGGACACTGAAGCTTTCTTT. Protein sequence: CASSLGAGGEDTEAFF.

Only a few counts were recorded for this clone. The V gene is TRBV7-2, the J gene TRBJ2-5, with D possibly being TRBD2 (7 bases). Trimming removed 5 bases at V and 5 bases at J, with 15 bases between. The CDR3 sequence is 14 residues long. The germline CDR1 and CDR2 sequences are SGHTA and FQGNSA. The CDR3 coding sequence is TGTGCCAGCAGCAAAAGCGGGACAATGGAGACCCAGTACTTC. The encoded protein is CASSKSGTMETQYF.